This T cell receptor beta chain stems from a study of blood T cells in healthy people across ages. This clonotype was seen only a few times. V gave up 3 bases and J gave up 7 bases, with 16 bases separating them. CDR3 size: 14 residues. The V gene's germline CDR1 is SGHTA and CDR2 FQGNSA. Sample-barcoded 5' priming and a J-beta primer mix drove a second PCR of about 7 to 12 cycles. Every cDNA molecule bore a tag from a template-switch adaptor containing 12 random nucleotides. Researchers report that each sample yielded at least 3 million CDR3-containing paired-end reads. From the 5' RACE reads, TCRdb called clonotypes with MiXCR, one entry per CDR3 protein. The repertoire holds approximately 360,000 distinct CDR3 sequences, with 45% to 65% as singletons.

Sequencing was done on a sample of blood. The receptor was isolated from a man in his sixties in good health. The rearrangement uses TRBV7-2 and TRBJ2-7; no firm D call. DNA for the CDR3: TGTGCCAGCAGCTTCGGTATAGGCAGGACGGAGCAGTACTTC. Its protein is CASSFGIGRTEQYF.